Listed below are T cell receptor beta chains from one sample, sequenced in a study of pediatric ulcerative colitis. Profiled with immunoSEQ multiplex PCR; TCRdb holds only in-frame clones, not every one. Among around 61,000 clones listed, 86% were seen once. What was sequenced was blood. These receptors originate from a boy between 5 and 17 years old with severe ulcerative colitis. Both conserved end residues are part of each CDR3. Each record gives: D gene, V gene, clone size, J gene, CDR3 DNA, CDR3 protein. A D gene is named only where the DNA matches it firmly. Not all rows give a size; the values are once, few, many and, for expanded clones, a class.

NA	TRBV27	NA	TRBJ2-5	TGTGCCAGCAGTCCCTACAGGGAACGTCCAGAGACCCAGTACTTC	CASSPYRERPETQYF
NA	TRBV19	NA	TRBJ1-1	TGTGCCAGTAGTATACGTACAGGGAACACTGAAGCTTTCTTT	CASSIRTGNTEAFF
TRBD1	TRBV15	NA	TRBJ1-2	TGTGCCACCAGCAGAGACGGTACAGGGGGCAACTATGGCTACACCTTC	CATSRDGTGGNYGYTF
TRBD2	TRBV6-5	NA	TRBJ2-7	TGTGCCAGCAGTTACTCGAGCGGGAGCTCCTACGAGCAGTACTTC	CASSYSSGSSYEQYF
NA	TRBV5-1	NA	TRBJ2-7	TGCGCCAGCCAACCCACGGTTGACAAAGTTTTACCCTACGAGCAGTACTTC	CASQPTVDKVLPYEQYF
TRBD2	TRBV7-9	NA	TRBJ2-3	TGTGCCAGCAGCGTGCGGACTAGCGGAAACACAGATACGCAGTATTTT	CASSVRTSGNTDTQYF
NA	TRBV5-4	NA	TRBJ1-4	TGTGCCAGCAGCTTGGGGCCTAATGAAAAACTGTTTTTT	CASSLGPNEKLFF
NA	TRBV7-9	NA	TRBJ2-7	TGTGCCAGCAGCTTCCCCTCCTCCGTTTGCCTCTCCTACGAGCAGTACTTC	CASSFPSSVCLSYEQYF
NA	TRBV14	once	TRBJ1-2	TGTGCCAGCAGCCAGGGATTGACCTATGGCTACACCTTC	CASSQGLTYGYTF
NA	TRBV27	few	TRBJ2-2	TGTGCCACCAGGGGACTTTCGCCTCCCGGGAAGCTGTTTTTT	CATRGLSPPGKLFF
NA	TRBV27	NA	TRBJ2-7	TGTGCCAGCAGTTTGTCCTTTCCTGGCTCCTACGAGCAGTACTTC	CASSLSFPGSYEQYF
TRBD1	TRBV6-5	NA	TRBJ1-4	TGTGCCAGCAGTTACTCCTGGGCAGGGGGTGAAAAACTGTTTTTT	CASSYSWAGGEKLFF
NA	TRBV6-1	NA	TRBJ2-7	TGTGCCAGCCGCCCAGCTGCCACCTACGAGCAGTACTTC	CASRPAATYEQYF
NA	TRBV6-5	NA	TRBJ1-1	TGTGCCACGGCCCACCAAGGTCTGAACACTGAAGCTTTCTTT	CATAHQGLNTEAFF
NA	TRBV30	NA	TRBJ2-7	TGTGCCTGGAGTGCGGGGGTCTACGAGCAGTACTTC	CAWSAGVYEQYF
NA	TRBV5-1	NA	TRBJ2-7	TGCGCCAGCAGCTTAAGCTCTTCCTACGAGCAGTACTTC	CASSLSSSYEQYF
TRBD1	TRBV10-2	few	TRBJ1-1	TGCGCCAGCAGCCTACAGCCCGGACAGGCCATGAACACTGAAGCTTTCTTT	CASSLQPGQAMNTEAFF
NA	TRBV19	once	TRBJ1-1	TGTGCCAGTAGTCTTGTGGGTTTCACTGAAGCTTTCTTT	CASSLVGFTEAFF
NA	TRBV4-1	NA	TRBJ1-5	TGCGCCAGCAGCCAAGCCCCCTTCAATCAGCCCCAGCATTTT	CASSQAPFNQPQHF
NA	TRBV7-2	NA	TRBJ2-7	TGTGCCAGCAGCTCTGAACCGGGTGGATACGAGCAGTACTTC	CASSSEPGGYEQYF
TRBD2	TRBV29-1	NA	TRBJ2-1	TGCAGCGTTCATGGTCTAGCGGGATTTAATGAGCAGTTCTTC	CSVHGLAGFNEQFF
NA	TRBV5-8	NA	TRBJ2-7	TGTGCCAGCAGCGGGACGGGCTACGAGCAGTACTTC	CASSGTGYEQYF
NA	TRBV11-2	NA	TRBJ1-1	TGTGCCAGCAGCCTTGAGGCCCTAGGACCTGAAGCTTTCTTT	CASSLEALGPEAFF
TRBD2	TRBV5-1	NA	TRBJ2-5	TGCGCCAGCAGCTCCGGGACTACCGTCATTGAGACCCAGTACTTC	CASSSGTTVIETQYF
NA	TRBV18	NA	TRBJ2-2	TGTGCCAGCTCATCCCTGATCGACACCGGGGAGCTGTTTTTT	CASSSLIDTGELFF
TRBD2	TRBV6-5	NA	TRBJ2-7	TGTGCCAGCAGTCCCCGGGGGGGGTCCTACGAGCAGTACTTC	CASSPRGGSYEQYF
TRBD2	TRBV19	NA	TRBJ2-7	TGTGCCAGTAGTTGGACTAGCGGGAGTAGTCCCCGGGGCGAGCAGTACTTC	CASSWTSGSSPRGEQYF
NA	TRBV5-6	once	TRBJ1-4	TGTGCCAGCAGCTTAATCGGGCAGCCTAATGAAAAACTGTTTTTT	CASSLIGQPNEKLFF
NA	TRBV5-1	NA	TRBJ1-6	TGCGCCAGCAGCTTGTATATCGGGGCACCCCTCCACTTT	CASSLYIGAPLHF
NA	TRBV9	NA	TRBJ1-1	TGTGCCAGCAGCGTACCCGGGGGCACTGAAGCTTTCTTT	CASSVPGGTEAFF
TRBD2	TRBV25-1	once	TRBJ2-2	TGTGCCAGCAAAGGGTTAGCGGGTTCCGCGAACACCGGGGAGCTGTTTTTT	CASKGLAGSANTGELFF
NA	TRBV5-1	few	TRBJ1-5	TGCGCCAGCAGCTTGGATGGGGCTAGCAATCAGCCCCAGCATTTT	CASSLDGASNQPQHF
TRBD2	TRBV6-5	NA	TRBJ2-3	TGTGCCAGCAGTTATTTGGCTAGCGGGGGGGGAGATACGCAGTATTTT	CASSYLASGGGDTQYF
TRBD2	TRBV10-1	few	TRBJ2-2	TGCGCCAGCAGTGGTCTAGCGGGGAACACCGGGGAGCTGTTTTTT	CASSGLAGNTGELFF
NA	TRBV29-1	NA	TRBJ2-2	TGCAGCGTCTCCGCGCCCGGGGAGCTGTTTTTT	CSVSAPGELFF
NA	TRBV4-1	NA	TRBJ2-3	TGCGCCAGCAGCCAAGAACCAGACCTCCTTAGCACAGATACGCAGTATTTT	CASSQEPDLLSTDTQYF
TRBD2	TRBV2	NA	TRBJ2-1	TGTGCCAGCAGAAAGGGACTAGCGGGAATTAATGAGCAGTTCTTC	CASRKGLAGINEQFF